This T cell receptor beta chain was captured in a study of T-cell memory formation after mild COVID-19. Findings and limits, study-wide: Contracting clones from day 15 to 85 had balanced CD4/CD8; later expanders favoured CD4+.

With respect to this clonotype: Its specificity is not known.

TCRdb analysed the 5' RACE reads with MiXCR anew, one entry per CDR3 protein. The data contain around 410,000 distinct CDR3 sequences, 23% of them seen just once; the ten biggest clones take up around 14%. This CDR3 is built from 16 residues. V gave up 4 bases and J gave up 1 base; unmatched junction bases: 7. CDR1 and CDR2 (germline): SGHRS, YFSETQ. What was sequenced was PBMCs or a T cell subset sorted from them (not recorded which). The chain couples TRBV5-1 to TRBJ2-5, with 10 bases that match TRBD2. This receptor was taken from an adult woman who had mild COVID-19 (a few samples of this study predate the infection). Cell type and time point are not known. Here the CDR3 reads CASSGGLAATQETQYF. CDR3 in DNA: TGCGCCAGCAGCGGAGGACTAGCGGCAACCCAAGAGACCCAGTACTTC.